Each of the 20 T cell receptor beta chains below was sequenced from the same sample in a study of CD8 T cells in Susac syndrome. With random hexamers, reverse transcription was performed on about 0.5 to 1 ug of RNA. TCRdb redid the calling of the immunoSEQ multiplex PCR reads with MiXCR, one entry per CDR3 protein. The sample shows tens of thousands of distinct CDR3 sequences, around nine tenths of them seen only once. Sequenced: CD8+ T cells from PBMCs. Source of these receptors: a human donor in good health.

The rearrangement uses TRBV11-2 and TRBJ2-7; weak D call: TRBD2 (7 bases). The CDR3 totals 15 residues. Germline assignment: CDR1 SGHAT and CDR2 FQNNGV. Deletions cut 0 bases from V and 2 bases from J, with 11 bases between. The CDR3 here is CASSLEGGAPYEQYF. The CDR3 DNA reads TGTGCCAGCAGCTTAGAAGGGGGGGCCCCCTACGAGCAGTACTTC.

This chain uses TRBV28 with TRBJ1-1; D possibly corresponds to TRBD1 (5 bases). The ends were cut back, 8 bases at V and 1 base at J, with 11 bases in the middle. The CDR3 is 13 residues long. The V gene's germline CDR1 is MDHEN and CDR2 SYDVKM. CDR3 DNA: TGTGCCAGCGGGATGACAGCGAACACTGAAGCTTTCTTT. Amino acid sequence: CASGMTANTEAFF.

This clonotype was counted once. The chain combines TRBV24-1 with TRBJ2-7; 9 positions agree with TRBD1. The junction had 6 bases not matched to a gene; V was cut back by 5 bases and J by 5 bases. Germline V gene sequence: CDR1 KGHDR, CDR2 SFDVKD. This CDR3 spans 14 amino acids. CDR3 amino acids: CATSASDRGDEQYF. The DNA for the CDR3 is TGTGCCACCAGTGCCTCGGACAGGGGCGACGAGCAGTACTTC.

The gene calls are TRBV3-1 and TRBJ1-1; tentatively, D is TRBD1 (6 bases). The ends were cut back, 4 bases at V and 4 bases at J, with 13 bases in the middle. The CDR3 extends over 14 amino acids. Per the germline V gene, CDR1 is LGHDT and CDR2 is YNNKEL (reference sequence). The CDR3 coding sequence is TGTGCCAGCAGCCCAGTAGGGGGGTTCACTGAAGCTTTCTTT. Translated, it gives CASSPVGGFTEAFF.

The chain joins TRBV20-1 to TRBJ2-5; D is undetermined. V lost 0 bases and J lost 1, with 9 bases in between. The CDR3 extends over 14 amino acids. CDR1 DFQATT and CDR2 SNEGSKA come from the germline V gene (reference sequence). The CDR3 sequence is CSARDLLGQETQYF. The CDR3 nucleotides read TGCAGTGCTAGAGATCTCCTAGGCCAAGAGACCCAGTACTTC.

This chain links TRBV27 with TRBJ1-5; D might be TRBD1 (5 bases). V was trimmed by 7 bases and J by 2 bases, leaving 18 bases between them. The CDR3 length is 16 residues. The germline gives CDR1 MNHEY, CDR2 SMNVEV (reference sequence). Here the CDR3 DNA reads TGTGCCAGCACCCTCTTTGGGGGGGTCGGCAATCAGCCCCAGCATTTT. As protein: CASTLFGGVGNQPQHF.

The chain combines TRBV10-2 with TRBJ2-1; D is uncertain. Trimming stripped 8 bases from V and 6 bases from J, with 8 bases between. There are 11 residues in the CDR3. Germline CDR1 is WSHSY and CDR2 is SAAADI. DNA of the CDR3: TGCGCCAGCTCGCCCGGCAATGAGCAGTTCTTC. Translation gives CASSPGNEQFF.

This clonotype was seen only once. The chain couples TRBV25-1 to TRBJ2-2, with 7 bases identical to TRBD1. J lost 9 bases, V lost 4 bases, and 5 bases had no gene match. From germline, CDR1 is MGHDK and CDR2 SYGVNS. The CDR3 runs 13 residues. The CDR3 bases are TGTGCCAGCAGTGCGACAGGGAGCCGGGAGCTGTTTTTT. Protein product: CASSATGSRELFF.

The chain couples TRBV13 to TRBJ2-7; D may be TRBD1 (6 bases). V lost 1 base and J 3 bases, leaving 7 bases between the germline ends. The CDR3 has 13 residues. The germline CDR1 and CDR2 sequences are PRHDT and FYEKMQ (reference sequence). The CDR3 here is CASSLEGGYEQYF. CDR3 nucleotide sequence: TGTGCCAGCAGCTTAGAAGGGGGCTACGAGCAGTACTTC.

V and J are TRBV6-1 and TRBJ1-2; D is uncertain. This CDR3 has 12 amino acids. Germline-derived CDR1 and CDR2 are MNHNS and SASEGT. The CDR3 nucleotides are TGTGCGATCAACGAGGTTTTGGGGGGCTACACCTTC. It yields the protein CAINEVLGGYTF.

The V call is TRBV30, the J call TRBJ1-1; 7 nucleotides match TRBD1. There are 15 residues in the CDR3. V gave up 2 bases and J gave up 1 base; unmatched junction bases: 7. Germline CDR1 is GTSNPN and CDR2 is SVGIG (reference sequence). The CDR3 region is CAWSREGARNTEAFF. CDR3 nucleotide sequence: TGTGCCTGGAGTCGAGAGGGGGCTAGGAACACTGAAGCTTTCTTT.

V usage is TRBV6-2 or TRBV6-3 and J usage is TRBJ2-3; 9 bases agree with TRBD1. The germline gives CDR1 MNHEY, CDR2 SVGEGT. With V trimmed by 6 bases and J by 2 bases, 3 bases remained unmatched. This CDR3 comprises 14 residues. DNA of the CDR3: TGTGCCAGCAGCCGGGACAGGGTCACAGATACGCAGTATTTT. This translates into CASSRDRVTDTQYF.

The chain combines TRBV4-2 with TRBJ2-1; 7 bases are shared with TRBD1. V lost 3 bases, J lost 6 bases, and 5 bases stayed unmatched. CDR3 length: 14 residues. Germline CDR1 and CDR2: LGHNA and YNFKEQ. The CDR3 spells CASSHPQGVNEQFF. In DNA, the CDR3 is TGTGCCAGCAGCCACCCCCAGGGGGTCAATGAGCAGTTCTTC.

The CDR3 region has the DNA TGTGCCAGCAGTTGGGGGGCCGGGGAGCTGTTTTTT. This gives the protein CASSWGAGELFF. This sequence joins TRBV2 and TRBJ2-2; TRBD2 might be the D (6 bases). The V gene lost 5 bases and the J gene lost 6 bases, with 7 bases spanning the gap. The CDR3 covers 12 residues. The germline V gene has CDR1 SNHLY and CDR2 FYNNEI. Combining the CDR3 with reference TRBV2 and TRBJ2-2 gives the whole variable domain EPEVTQTPSHQVTQMGQEVILRCVPISNHLYFYWYRQILGQKVEFLVSFYNNEISEKSEIFDDQFSVERPDGSNFTLKIRSTKLEDSAMYFCASSWGAGELFFGEGSRLTVL.

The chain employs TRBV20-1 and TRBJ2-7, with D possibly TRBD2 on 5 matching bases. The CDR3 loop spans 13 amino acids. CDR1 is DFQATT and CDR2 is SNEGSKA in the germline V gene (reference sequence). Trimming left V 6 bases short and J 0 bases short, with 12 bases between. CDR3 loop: CSARDLSSYEQYF. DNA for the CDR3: TGCAGTGCCCGGGATTTGAGCTCCTACGAGCAGTACTTC.

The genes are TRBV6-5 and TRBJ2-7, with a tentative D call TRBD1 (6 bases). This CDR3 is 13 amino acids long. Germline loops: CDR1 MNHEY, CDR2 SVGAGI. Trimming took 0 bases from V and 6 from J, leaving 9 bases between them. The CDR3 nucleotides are TGTGCCAGCAGTTACTCCGAGGGGGTCGAGCAGTACTTC. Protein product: CASSYSEGVEQYF.

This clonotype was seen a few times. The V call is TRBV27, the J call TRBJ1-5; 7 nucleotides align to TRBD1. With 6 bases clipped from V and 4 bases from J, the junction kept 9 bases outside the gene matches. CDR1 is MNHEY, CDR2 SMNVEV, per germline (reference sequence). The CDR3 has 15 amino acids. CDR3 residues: CASRKQGNSNQPQHF. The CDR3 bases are TGTGCCAGCAGGAAACAGGGGAACTCTAATCAGCCCCAGCATTTT.

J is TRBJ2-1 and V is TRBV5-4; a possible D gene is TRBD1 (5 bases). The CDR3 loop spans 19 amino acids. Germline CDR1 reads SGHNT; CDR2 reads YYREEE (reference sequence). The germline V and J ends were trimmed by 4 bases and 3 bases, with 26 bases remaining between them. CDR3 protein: CASSARVAASYAFYNEQFF. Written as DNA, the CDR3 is TGTGCCAGCAGCGCCAGGGTGGCGGCGTCCTACGCATTCTACAATGAGCAGTTCTTC.

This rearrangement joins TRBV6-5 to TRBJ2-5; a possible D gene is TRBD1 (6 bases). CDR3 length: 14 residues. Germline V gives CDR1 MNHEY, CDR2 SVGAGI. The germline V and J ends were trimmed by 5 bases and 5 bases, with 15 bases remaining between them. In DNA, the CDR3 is TGTGCCAGCAGTCAGGGGAGCCTAGGGGAGACCCAGTACTTC. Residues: CASSQGSLGETQYF.

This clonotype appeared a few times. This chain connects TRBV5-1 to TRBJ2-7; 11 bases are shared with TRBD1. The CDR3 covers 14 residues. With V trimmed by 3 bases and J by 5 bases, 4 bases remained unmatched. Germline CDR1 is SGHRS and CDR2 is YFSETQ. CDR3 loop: CASSSGQGADEQYF. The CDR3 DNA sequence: TGCGCCAGCAGCTCAGGACAGGGGGCGGACGAGCAGTACTTC.